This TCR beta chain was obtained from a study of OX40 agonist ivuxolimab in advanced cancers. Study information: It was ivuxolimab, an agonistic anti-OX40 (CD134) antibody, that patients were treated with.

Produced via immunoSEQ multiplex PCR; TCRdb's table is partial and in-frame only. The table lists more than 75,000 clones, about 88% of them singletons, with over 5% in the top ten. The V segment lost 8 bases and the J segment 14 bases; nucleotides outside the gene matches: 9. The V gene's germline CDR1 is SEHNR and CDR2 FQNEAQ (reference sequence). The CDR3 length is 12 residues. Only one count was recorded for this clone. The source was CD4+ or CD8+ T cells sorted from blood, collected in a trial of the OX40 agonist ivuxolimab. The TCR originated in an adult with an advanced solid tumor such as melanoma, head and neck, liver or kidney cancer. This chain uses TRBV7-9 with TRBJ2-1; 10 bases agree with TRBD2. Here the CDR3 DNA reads TGTGCCAGCCGTTTAGCGGGGGGACAGGAGTTCTTC. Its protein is CASRLAGGQEFF. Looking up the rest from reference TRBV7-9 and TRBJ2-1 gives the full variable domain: DTGVSQNPRHKITKRGQNVTFRCDPISEHNRLYWYRQTLGQGPEFLTYFQNEAQLEKSRLLSDRFSAERPKGSFSTLEIQRTEQGDSAMYLCASRLAGGQEFFGPGTRLTVL.